A selection of T cell receptor beta chains follows, all from one sample in a study of T cell repertoires in cytomegalovirus infection. MiXCR was run by TCRdb on the reads, yielding one entry per CDR3 protein. Counted here are approximately 700,000 distinct CDR3 sequences, less than 40% occurring once; the ten biggest clones make up roughly 2.9%. The sequencing sample was made of PBMCs. The receptors here all came from a human donor in good health (CMV status not recorded). Some clones in this sample may be carry-over from other donors' samples. CDR3s leave out the opening cysteine and the closing phenylalanine or tryptophan. The size entry is marked missing in some rows and otherwise reads once, few, many or a size class.

TRBV12-3/TRBV12-4 | 13 | - | ASSPGTLLNSPLH
TRBV2 | 10 | - | ASSSAHNEQF
TRBV15 | 14 | - | ANSRDGAGSSYEQY
TRBV27 | 12 | - | ASSPRLAFYEQY
TRBV6-1 | 12 | many | ASSSRGRIAEAF
TRBV12-3/TRBV12-4 | 13 | few | ASIQGGSGPSGQF
TRBV12-3/TRBV12-4 | 14 | few | ASSLAPGDRSTEAF
TRBV12-3/TRBV12-4 | 11 | once | ARLAGDSYEQY
TRBV5-4 | 12 | - | AFKGQSVPYEQY
TRBV14 | 14 | few | ASSQDRDRGFHGYT
TRBV13 | 9 | few | ASSSPRAQH
TRBV3-1 | 16 | - | ASSFRKGQGDIYCEQF
TRBV11-2 | 16 | few | ASSSKGQGARRAYEQY
TRBV10-3 | 11 | - | AIKDRDRDTQY
TRBV7-2 | 13 | - | ASSLASGRYNEHF
TRBV24-1 | 11 | once | ATSGQPQETQY
TRBV7-9 | 13 | many | ASSPGTNNQETQY
TRBV6-1 | 14 | - | ASSYGLAGIYDEQF
TRBV20-1 | 12 | - | SAPGLAITGELF
TRBV12-3/TRBV12-4 | 12 | - | ASTRTGGTDTQY
TRBV7-2 | 12 | many | ASSLLTRKAEAF
TRBV6-1 | 13 | - | ASSPSQDGNYGYT
TRBV28 | 11 | few | ASSFLPNTEAF
TRBV12-3/TRBV12-4 | 13 | - | ASRRQGEGSYEQY
TRBV19 | 12 | - | ASTTGMGNYGYT
TRBV6-2/TRBV6-3 | 13 | - | ASSYLAGAGNEQF
TRBV29-1 | 11 | - | SVQDAAGKTIY
TRBV7-9 | 11 | few | ASSAGARTEAF
TRBV7-9 | 12 | few | ASSFAGGENEQY
TRBV2 | 13 | - | ASSEEAGGTGELF
TRBV28 | 10 | once | ASYLTGGEQY
TRBV20-1 | 11 | - | SARQALNQPQH
TRBV29-1 | 10 | once | STRTGLQPQH
TRBV7-9 | 13 | - | ASSFGEGGHQPQH
TRBV7-9 | 16 | many | ASSKVGLGDPQDETQY
TRBV12-3/TRBV12-4 | 13 | - | ASRAGVATNEKLF
TRBV28 | 13 | - | ASTPGDNRSEKLF
TRBV7-6 | 15 | - | ASSTRKQGLGQETQY
TRBV12-3/TRBV12-4 | 15 | few | ASRKTTGSGVVYEQY
TRBV11-3 | 16 | few | ASSLGEGVRSSTDTQY
TRBV7-2 | 6 | few | ASSAPM
TRBV5-1 | 11 | - | ASRIRTSDEQF
TRBV7-2 | 14 | many | ASSLSAAGLNTEAF
TRBV7-4 | 14 | - | ASSLTERGMNTEAF
TRBV7-8 | 16 | - | ASSLAKTGAVKNYGYT
TRBV28 | 15 | - | ASPPLGGGLRTDTQY
TRBV7-2 | 13 | few | ASSPLNGGGPGYT
TRBV3-1 | 12 | - | ASSPQPRTGELF
TRBV7-2 | 9 | few | ASTSTSDQY